The 17 T cell receptor beta chains listed next were all sequenced from one sample in a study of shared clonotypes between healthy human individuals. CD8 cells regarded as naive lacked CD45RO, were positively chosen for CCR7, and omitted terminally differentiated effector memory CD45RA+ cells. Using immunoSEQ multiplex PCR, the repertoire was profiled, and TCRdb retains in-frame clones only, with some absent. The sample has 1.5 million to 2.5 million clones; around 96% are singletons. The source material was naive CD8+ T cells sorted from blood. These receptors were collected from a young man in good health.

The chain joins TRBV5-1 to TRBJ1-2, with TRBD1 as a possible D gene (5 bases). This CDR3 is 12 amino acids long. CDR1 SGHRS and CDR2 YFSETQ come from the germline V gene. The V and J ends lost 7 bases and 2 bases respectively, with 9 bases between them. The CDR3 loop reads CASGDGNYGYTF. Here the CDR3 DNA reads TGCGCCAGCGGGGACGGCAACTATGGCTACACCTTC.

This clone was detected once. This chain's CDR3 is CASSLGGQGNQPQHF. For the CDR3, the DNA is TGTGCCAGCAGCTTGGGCGGACAGGGAAATCAGCCCCAGCATTTT. The rearrangement joins TRBV5-8 to TRBJ1-5, with 8 bases that match TRBD1. This CDR3 has 15 amino acids. From germline, CDR1 is SGHTS and CDR2 YDEGEE. The V gene end was trimmed by 0 bases and the J gene end by 4 bases; junction bases not matched to a gene: 3.

The CDR3 bases are TGTGCCAGCAGCTTAGGTTACGGACTAGGTCTCTACGAGCAGTACTTC. Protein sequence: CASSLGYGLGLYEQYF. This chain links TRBV13 with TRBJ2-7, with TRBD2 identical over 7 bases. The CDR3 length is 16 residues. Germline V CDR1 and CDR2: PRHDT, FYEKMQ (reference sequence). J gave up 3 bases and V 0 bases, and 8 bases lay outside the gene matches. The full variable domain, its missing parts supplied by reference TRBV13 and TRBJ2-7, is AAGVIQSPRHLIKEKRETATLKCYPIPRHDTVYWYQQGPGQDPQFLISFYEKMQSDKGSIPDRFSAQQFSDYHSELNMSSLELGDSALYFCASSLGYGLGLYEQYFGPGTRLTVT.

This clone occurred once. The chain has TRBV4-1 and TRBJ2-7, with 7 bases matching TRBD2. The V gene's germline CDR1 is MGHRA and CDR2 YSYEKL. Trimming at V came to 0 bases and at J to 11 bases, leaving 13 bases not matched to a gene. This CDR3 has 15 residues. CDR3 in DNA: TGCGCCAGCAGCCAAGATCGGAACCCGGGACTACATAAGTACTTC. Its protein product is CASSQDRNPGLHKYF.

Remarks on this clone: The sample contains more than one DNA sequence encoding this CDR3. The chain carries TRBV5-4 and TRBJ2-1, with D unresolved. The ends were cut back, 0 bases at V and 6 bases at J, with 4 bases in the middle. CDR1 and CDR2 from the germline V gene are SGHNT and YYREEE (reference sequence). The CDR3 covers 12 residues. The CDR3 DNA reads as TGTGCCAGCAGCTTGGACTCCAATGAGCAGTTCTTC. As protein: CASSLDSNEQFF.

The chain couples TRBV4-1 to TRBJ2-7, with TRBD1 as a possible D gene (6 bases). V was clipped by 2 bases and J by 0 bases, with 11 bases between them. The CDR3 is 15 residues long. Looked up from germline, CDR1 is MGHRA and CDR2 is YSYEKL. As DNA, the CDR3 is TGCGCCAGCAGCCAACAGGGGCTCACCTCCTACGAGCAGTACTTC. Its protein product is CASSQQGLTSYEQYF.

This clone was detected once. This chain uses TRBV10-3 with TRBJ2-1; 11 nucleotides agree with TRBD2. The V and J ends lost 6 bases and 5 bases, in that order; junction bases with no gene match: 6. The germline V gene has CDR1 ENHRY and CDR2 SYGVKD. The CDR3 is made up of 15 amino acids. CDR3 sequence (DNA): TGTGCCATCAGACCCGGGACTAGCGGCGACAATGAGCAGTTCTTC. This gives the protein CAIRPGTSGDNEQFF.

The chain has TRBV30 and TRBJ1-6, with D tentatively TRBD1 (5 bases). This CDR3 has 13 residues. V was cut by 1 base and J by 5 bases, with 6 bases left in between. Germline-derived CDR1 and CDR2 are GTSNPN and SVGIG (reference sequence). The CDR3 reads CAWSGGDNSPLHF. The DNA of the CDR3 is TGTGCCTGGAGTGGGGGCGATAATTCACCCCTCCACTTT.

J is TRBJ1-1 and V is TRBV18; perhaps TRBD1 as D (5 bases). The CDR3 loop spans 18 amino acids. V dropped 2 bases and J dropped 0 bases, with 19 bases sitting between them. Germline lookup yields CDR1 KGHSH and CDR2 LQKENI. The CDR3 sequence: CASSPRQTPHLMNTEAFF. CDR3 DNA sequence: TGTGCCAGCTCACCAAGACAGACCCCTCACCTCATGAACACTGAAGCTTTCTTT.

The CDR3 loop is CASPAPSGQGIYEQYF. The DNA for the CDR3 is TGTGCCAGCCCAGCTCCCTCGGGACAGGGAATCTACGAGCAGTACTTC. The chain links TRBV2 to TRBJ2-7; 9 bases are shared with TRBD1. Germline assignment: CDR1 SNHLY and CDR2 FYNNEI. The CDR3 has 16 residues. Trimming at V came to 8 bases and at J to 3 bases, leaving 14 bases not matched to a gene.

J is TRBJ1-4 and V is TRBV2; the match to TRBD1 covers 10 bases. The CDR3 is 20 amino acids. Germline V gene lookup returns CDR1 SNHLY and CDR2 FYNNEI. V gave up 6 bases and J gave up 7 bases; unmatched junction bases: 23. The CDR3 sequence is CASRGNAGTGATQTGEKLFF. Here the CDR3 DNA reads TGTGCCAGCAGGGGGAATGCCGGGACAGGGGCGACACAGACGGGTGAAAAACTGTTTTTT.

This chain links TRBV27 with TRBJ2-2; 8 positions match TRBD1. V dropped 2 bases and J dropped 6; count of bases not matched to a gene: 8. The CDR3 loop spans 16 amino acids. Germline-derived CDR1 and CDR2 are MNHEY and SMNVEV (reference sequence). In DNA form, the CDR3 reads TGTGCCAGCAGTTTAGCGAACAGGGGGGCGTCCGGGGAGCTGTTTTTT. It is translated as CASSLANRGASGELFF.

This chain connects TRBV6-5 to TRBJ2-7, with 8 bases lining up with TRBD2. The junction had 1 base not matched to a gene; V was cut back by 0 bases and J by 0 bases. Per germline, CDR1 MNHEY and CDR2 SVGAGI. CDR3 length: 15 amino acids. This CDR3 reads CASSYSAGDSYEQYF. DNA for the CDR3: TGTGCCAGCAGTTACTCAGCGGGGGACTCCTACGAGCAGTACTTC.

This clone was recorded only once. J is TRBJ2-7 and V is TRBV29-1; the match to TRBD1 covers 12 bases. J lost 2 bases, V lost 5 bases, and 7 bases had no gene match. This CDR3 has 15 residues. Germline V gives CDR1 SQVTM, CDR2 ANQGSEA. CDR3 sequence (DNA): TGCAGCGTTAACCTGGGGACAGGGGGCCCCTACGAGCAGTACTTC. Translating gives CSVNLGTGGPYEQYF.

This clone has a single count. The chain couples TRBV7-8 to TRBJ1-6; 9 nucleotides agree with TRBD1. CDR3 length equals 16 residues. Germline V lookup: CDR1 SGHVS, CDR2 FQNEAQ. V gave up 5 bases and J gave up 9 bases; unmatched junction bases: 11. The CDR3 DNA reads as TGTGCCAGCAGCCTTTGGGACAGGGAAGGGCGTTCACCCCTCCACTTT. This encodes CASSLWDREGRSPLHF.

This chain connects TRBV5-4 to TRBJ2-1; the match to TRBD1 covers 8 bases. The CDR3 loop spans 15 amino acids. Germline lookup yields CDR1 SGHNT and CDR2 YYREEE (reference sequence). V shed 4 bases and J 9 bases; nucleotides not matched to a gene: 12. The CDR3 DNA reads TGTGCCAGCAGCCCGGCCGGACAGGGAGTAAGTGAGCAGTTCTTC. Its translation is CASSPAGQGVSEQFF.

The chain links TRBV27 to TRBJ2-1, with D possibly matching TRBD2 (5 bases). CDR1 MNHEY and CDR2 SMNVEV come from the germline V gene (reference sequence). V was pared by 9 bases and J by 5 bases, with 17 bases between. The CDR3 length is 14 residues. CDR3 nucleotides: TGTGCCAGTGGCCGGATTAGCGAGAACAATGAGCAGTTCTTC. Translation gives CASGRISENNEQFF.